This T cell receptor beta chain was obtained from a study of blood T cell repertoires in COVID-19 (dated by TCRdb to 2020 to 2022). In the study overall: Recovered participants in ImmuneRACE Cohort 3 were defined as having two consecutive negative NP/OP PCR tests, clearance from a healthcare professional, or resolution of symptoms. The collaborator samples originated in the United States, Italy and Spain and spanned the acute and convalescent phases of COVID-19. The prospective study material was composed of cDNA or gDNA derived from T cells, B-cell-depleted T cells, or PBMCs. Subjects who had been exposed to COVID-19, were actively infected with it, or had recovered from it provided the deeply sampled blood TCRbeta repertoires that made up the dataset. The repertoires were released in a freely available public database meant as a resource for research on the immune response to SARS-CoV-2. Samples were obtained from the ongoing ImmuneRACE study (first 160 participants) and from 1,200 or so subjects provided by 6 global collaborators. The sample metadata nearly always contained a de-identified subject ID, COVID-19 status, age in years and sex. Where available, HLA class I and class II types were taken from metadata supplied by the sample provider and were not determined by assay-based typing.

Participants in the prospective study were aged roughly 18 to 100 years, lived in approximately 26 United States geographic areas, and enrolled through a virtual design. To assign participants to cohorts, the prospective study relied on clinical history that participants themselves reported in a screening survey and a study questionnaire. Mobile phlebotomists in the prospective study collected whole blood, serum and a nasopharyngeal or oropharyngeal swab from every participant. Participants in the prospective study had the option to provide additional blood draws and questionnaires over a roughly two-month period. Before DNA extraction, blood samples from the prospective study were shipped at room temperature or frozen. This clone has more than one count but fewer than ten. Its antigen remains unidentified. There are no base qualities to consult, and no much larger clone falls within one base. General conclusions and limits of the study: The amount of clinical and demographic metadata varied by source and participant and was provided uncurated.

TCRbeta CDR3 regions were amplified from genomic DNA by means of the immunoSEQ Assay, a bias-controlled multiplex PCR. Concerning the study's data processing: The number of nucleated cells in each sample was estimated from the amplification of reference gene primers within the assay. To quantify the absolute abundance of each unique TCRbeta CDR3 rearrangement, sequence reads were collapsed and filtered. Productive Simpson clonality was computed per sample as the square root of Simpson's diversity index over productive rearrangements. TCRdb holds this immuneACCESS table with in-frame rearrangements only. Some clones are missing; in checked studies, unresolved V genes explain under half, and the rest has no known cause. V and J calls and clone size are given by that table; D and trimming were obtained from the DNA. This sample holds roughly 210,000 clones; around 86% were observed only once. The ten largest account for around 7% of the sample.

Specimen: PBMCs or T cells enriched from blood (not recorded which). The TCR comes from a man younger than 45 in a cohort exposed to, infected with or recovered from COVID-19 (not recorded which).

The bases read TGTGCCAGCAGCGTGGACAGGGACTTAAATTCACCCCTCCACTTT. This yields the protein CASSVDRDLNSPLHF. This sequence uses TRBV9 and TRBJ1-6; 8 middle bases align to TRBD1. CDR1 and CDR2, looked up from the germline V gene, are SGDLS and YYNGEE. V lost 2 bases and J lost 7 bases, and the count of bases not matched to a germline gene is 5. The CDR3 covers 15 residues, taking in both the cysteine and the phenylalanine. CDR3 DNA only is kept here, 45 bases in frame from base 1.